These T cell receptor beta chains were read from a single sample in a study of CD8 T cells in Susac syndrome. TCRdb used MiXCR to reprocess the immunoSEQ multiplex PCR reads, holding one entry per CDR3 protein. The sample carries about 130,000 distinct CDR3 sequences, under 95% recorded once. The sample comprised CD8+ T cells from PBMCs. Receptors were obtained from a human donor with multiple sclerosis. CDR3s include the opening cysteine and the closing phenylalanine or tryptophan. A D gene is named only where the DNA matches it firmly. Some rows mark clone size as missing; the rest say once, few, many or name a class of expanded clone.

TRBJ2-5 | . | TRBV14 | . | CASSPTRGWGEETQYF | TGTGCCAGCAGCCCCACCCGGGGTTGGGGTGAGGAGACCCAGTACTTC
TRBJ1-5 | . | TRBV28 | . | CASRIGTGWNQPQHF | TGTGCCAGCAGAATTGGGACGGGATGGAATCAGCCCCAGCATTTT
TRBJ1-5 | . | TRBV19 | . | CASSIYTPREPQHF | TGTGCCAGTAGTATCTATACCCCAAGGGAGCCCCAGCATTTT
TRBJ2-7 | . | TRBV29-1 | TRBD2 | CSVTTSGGVWEQYF | TGCAGCGTCACTACTAGCGGCGGGGTATGGGAGCAGTACTTC
TRBJ1-5 | . | TRBV9 | TRBD1 | CASSFRRQGWFFQPQHF | TGTGCCAGCAGCTTCCGACGACAGGGTTGGTTTTTTCAGCCCCAGCATTTT
TRBJ2-7 | . | TRBV11-2 | TRBD1 | CASSQTGREQYF | TGTGCCAGCAGCCAGACAGGGCGCGAGCAGTACTTC
TRBJ1-1 | . | TRBV27 | . | CAARPGSNTEAFF | TGTGCCGCGAGACCGGGAAGCAACACTGAAGCTTTCTTT
TRBJ2-5 | . | TRBV12-3/TRBV12-4 | . | CASSVSSPNAETQYF | TGTGCCAGCAGCGTCTCTTCGCCCAATGCGGAGACCCAGTACTTC
TRBJ2-6 | . | TRBV29-1 | TRBD1 | CSVGGQGSGANVLTF | TGCAGCGTTGGGGGACAGGGGTCTGGGGCCAACGTCCTGACTTTC
TRBJ2-6 | once | TRBV27 | . | CASSGSGANVLTF | TGTGCCAGCAGTGGGTCCGGGGCCAACGTCCTGACTTTC
TRBJ2-5 | . | TRBV2 | . | CASSEGPPPQETQYF | TGTGCCAGCAGTGAGGGGCCGCCCCCCCAAGAGACCCAGTACTTC
TRBJ2-3 | . | TRBV6-5 | . | CASSYPTGGSDTQYF | TGTGCCAGCAGTTACCCGACCGGTGGGTCGGATACGCAGTATTTT
TRBJ2-3 | . | TRBV29-1 | . | CSLSVLGTQYF | TGCAGCCTTTCCGTGCTTGGTACGCAGTATTTT
TRBJ2-1 | . | TRBV6-2/TRBV6-3 | TRBD2 | CASRPSRRELANEQFF | TGTGCCAGCAGGCCCTCAAGGCGGGAGTTGGCCAATGAGCAGTTCTTC
TRBJ1-2 | once | TRBV7-9 | . | CASSPNLPWGGYTF | TGTGCCAGCAGCCCTAACCTCCCATGGGGAGGCTACACCTTC
TRBJ2-5 | once | TRBV7-8 | TRBD2 | CASSQTSGQETQYF | TGTGCCAGCAGCCAGACTAGCGGTCAAGAGACCCAGTACTTC
TRBJ1-2 | . | TRBV7-8 | . | CASSYSPPGQMLNYGYTF | TGTGCCAGCAGCTATTCCCCCCCCGGACAGATGCTTAACTATGGCTACACCTTC
TRBJ2-2 | . | TRBV30 | . | CAWSIGTGELFF | TGTGCCTGGAGTATCGGAACCGGGGAGCTGTTTTTT
TRBJ2-7 | . | TRBV7-9 | . | CASSPRGSSGYEQYF | TGTGCCAGCAGCCCCCGGGGGAGCTCAGGGTACGAGCAGTACTTC
TRBJ1-1 | . | TRBV27 | . | CASSPQDENTEAFF | TGTGCCAGCAGTCCCCAGGACGAGAACACTGAAGCTTTCTTT
TRBJ2-1 | . | TRBV6-2/TRBV6-3 | TRBD2 | CATSPGLAGLSSYNEQFF | TGTGCCACCAGCCCGGGACTAGCGGGGTTAAGCTCCTACAATGAGCAGTTCTTC
TRBJ2-7 | . | TRBV27 | TRBD2 | CASSLLAGVAHEQYF | TGTGCCAGCAGTTTATTGGCGGGAGTAGCCCATGAGCAGTACTTC
TRBJ2-7 | . | TRBV7-6 | . | CASSLQFEGSSYEQYF | TGTGCCAGCAGCTTACAGTTTGAGGGAAGTTCCTACGAGCAGTACTTC
TRBJ2-1 | once | TRBV5-1 | TRBD2 | CASSLAGWQFF | TGCGCCAGCAGCTTAGCGGGATGGCAGTTCTTC
TRBJ1-1 | . | TRBV30 | . | CASGQTNTEAFF | TGTGCCTCGGGGCAGACGAACACTGAAGCTTTCTTT
TRBJ2-2 | . | TRBV7-9 | . | CASSFGGPNTGELFF | TGTGCCAGCAGCTTTGGAGGGCCGAACACCGGGGAGCTGTTTTTT
TRBJ2-1 | . | TRBV11-2 | . | CASSFSGANSYNEQFF | TGTGCCAGCAGCTTTTCGGGGGCAAACTCCTACAATGAGCAGTTCTTC
TRBJ2-2 | . | TRBV12-3/TRBV12-4 | . | CASSFLVGTLNTGELFF | TGTGCCAGCAGTTTCTTGGTAGGGACACTAAACACCGGGGAGCTGTTTTTT
TRBJ2-1 | . | TRBV12-3/TRBV12-4 | TRBD2 | CAVDRLAGGYEQFF | TGTGCCGTCGACCGACTAGCGGGAGGCTATGAGCAGTTCTTC
TRBJ1-1 | . | TRBV5-4 | . | CASTQEMATEAFF | TGTGCCAGCACTCAGGAGATGGCCACTGAAGCTTTCTTT
TRBJ2-7 | once | TRBV20-1 | TRBD2 | CSANLLAGQYEQYF | TGCAGTGCCAACCTTTTAGCGGGCCAATACGAGCAGTACTTC
TRBJ1-1 | . | TRBV29-1 | TRBD1 | CSFCSPGQNEAFF | TGCAGCTTCTGTTCTCCGGGACAGAATGAAGCTTTCTTT
TRBJ2-1 | . | TRBV24-1 | . | CATSDDLGFYNEQFF | TGTGCCACCAGTGATGACCTCGGGTTTTACAATGAGCAGTTCTTC
TRBJ2-3 | . | TRBV7-3 | . | CASSPTGGTDTQYF | TGTGCCAGCAGCCCTACCGGGGGCACAGATACGCAGTATTTT
TRBJ2-7 | . | TRBV12-3/TRBV12-4 | TRBD1 | CASSLGQVYEQYF | TGTGCCAGCAGTCTGGGACAGGTCTACGAGCAGTACTTC
TRBJ1-1 | once | TRBV27 | . | CASSLIQGKAEAFF | TGTGCCAGCAGTTTAATTCAGGGGAAAGCTGAAGCTTTCTTT
TRBJ1-2 | . | TRBV9 | . | CASSAIESNYGYTF | TGTGCCAGCAGCGCAATTGAAAGCAACTATGGCTACACCTTC
TRBJ2-7 | . | TRBV7-9 | TRBD2 | CASSSPSLAGITYEQYF | TGTGCCAGCAGCTCGCCTTCACTAGCGGGAATAACCTACGAGCAGTACTTC
TRBJ2-1 | . | TRBV25-1 | . | CASSEFKGEQFF | TGTGCCAGCAGTGAATTTAAGGGTGAGCAGTTCTTC
TRBJ1-4 | . | TRBV6-6 | . | CASRFTGATNEKLFF | TGTGCCAGCAGATTTACAGGAGCAACTAATGAAAAACTGTTTTTT
TRBJ2-7 | . | TRBV6-1 | . | CASNPDTGRSTLEQYF | TGTGCCAGCAACCCGGACACGGGACGATCTACGCTCGAGCAGTACTTC
TRBJ1-2 | . | TRBV3-1 | TRBD1 | CASSPRTGPNYGYTF | TGTGCCAGCAGCCCCCGGACAGGGCCGAACTATGGCTACACCTTC
TRBJ2-2 | . | TRBV7-2 | . | CASSPRPHHTGELFF | TGTGCCAGCAGCCCCCGTCCCCATCACACCGGGGAGCTGTTTTTT
TRBJ2-7 | . | TRBV4-1 | . | CASSQDLGASAYEQYF | TGCGCCAGCAGCCAAGATCTTGGGGCCTCCGCCTACGAGCAGTACTTC